Each of the 12 T cell receptor beta chains below was sequenced from the same sample in a study of molecular identifiers for immune sequencing clone quantification. TCRdb fed the PCR reads into MiXCR, producing one record per CDR3 protein. The table lists 85,000 to 95,000 distinct CDR3 sequences, roughly 20% of them singletons. Sequences were obtained from naive CD8+ T cells from blood, with Jurkat cell RNA spiked in. Sample subset: FACS-sorted CD8+CD4-CCR7+CD45RA+ naive T cells. These receptors all come from a human donor in good health. Some libraries in this study had Jurkat cell RNA spiked in.

This clonotype has at least ten counts. The chain links TRBV3-1 to TRBJ2-5; D perhaps matches TRBD1 (5 bases). The CDR3 has 15 amino acids. The germline CDR1 and CDR2 sequences are LGHDT and YNNKEL (reference sequence). Trimming cost V 0 bases and J 5 bases, with 13 bases left between them. The CDR3 loop is CASSQEVWGGETQYF. The CDR3 region has the DNA TGTGCCAGCAGCCAAGAAGTCTGGGGCGGCGAGACCCAGTACTTC.

This clonotype was detected ten times or more. The V and J genes are TRBV6-2 or TRBV6-3 and TRBJ2-3, with 10 bases lining up with TRBD2. V lost 0 bases, J lost 5 bases, and 8 bases stayed unmatched. Germline V CDR1 and CDR2: MNHEY, SVGEGT. The CDR3 runs to 17 residues. CDR3 sequence (DNA): TGTGCCAGCAGTTACTCGCCTAGCGGGAGTGGAGGAGATACGCAGTATTTT. It translates to CASSYSPSGSGGDTQYF.

Regarding this clonotype: This sequence may be a read error, since a much larger clone differs from it by one base. This sequence joins TRBV27 and TRBJ2-1; TRBD1 is a possible D gene (5 bases). The CDR3 is made up of 11 amino acids. Trimming shortened V by 8 bases and J by 10 bases, and 12 bases separated the two germline ends. Per germline, CDR1 MNHEY and CDR2 SMNVEV (reference sequence). CDR3 region: CASAKDTEQFF. CDR3 in DNA: TGTGCCAGCGCCAAGGACACGGAGCAGTTCTTC.

In this sample, this clonotype turned up a few times. This may stem from a read error, because a much larger clone lies one nucleotide away. The rearrangement joins TRBV5-6 to TRBJ2-7; D might be TRBD2 (6 bases). Germline V gives CDR1 SGHDT, CDR2 YYEEEE. The CDR3 loop spans 14 amino acids. CDR3: CASSLFGGLYGQYF. The CDR3 DNA reads TGTGCCAGCAGCTTGTTTGGAGGGCTCTACGGGCAGTACTTC.

This clonotype was found many times. The chain employs TRBV5-1 and TRBJ2-6, with TRBD1 as a possible D gene (5 bases). This CDR3 is built from 16 residues. The V gene's germline CDR1 is SGHRS and CDR2 YFSETQ. V was cut by 2 bases and J by 0 bases, with 9 bases left in between. The CDR3 loop reads CASSFGADSGANVLTF. The CDR3 nucleotides read TGCGCCAGCAGCTTTGGGGCTGACTCTGGGGCCAACGTCCTGACTTTC.

This clonotype was observed at least ten times. The V call is TRBV7-9, the J call TRBJ2-5, with D tentatively TRBD1 or TRBD2 (5 bases each). The germline gives CDR1 SEHNR, CDR2 FQNEAQ (reference sequence). The V gene lost 3 bases and the J gene lost 0 bases, with 14 bases spanning the gap. CDR3 length: 16 amino acids. CDR3 nucleotides: TGTGCCAGCAGCTTCCCGGGACCAGGCTACCAAGAGACCCAGTACTTC. Protein: CASSFPGPGYQETQYF.

This clonotype has only a few counts. J is TRBJ2-1 and V is TRBV11-2; D is perhaps TRBD1 or TRBD2 (5 bases each). Germline CDR1 reads SGHAT; CDR2 reads FQNNGV. This CDR3 has 15 residues. Trimming left V 5 bases short and J 7 bases short, with 18 bases between. Here the CDR3 reads CASSLLPGLGNEQFF. The CDR3 DNA sequence: TGTGCCAGCAGCCTCCTGCCGGGGCTCGGGAATGAGCAGTTCTTC.

This clonotype has ten or more counts. The junction differs from germline at one of its ends, possibly a read error. The chain is built from TRBV11-2 and TRBJ2-7; D is perhaps TRBD1 (5 bases). CDR1 SGHAT and CDR2 FQNNGV come from the germline V gene. The CDR3 runs to 13 residues. The CDR3 spells CASSPGQSYGQYF. The DNA of the CDR3 is TGTGCCAGCAGCCCCGGACAATCTTACGGGCAGTACTTC.

This clonotype was observed at least ten times. The chain links TRBV27 to TRBJ2-7; perhaps TRBD1 as D (5 bases). V lost 6 bases to trimming and J lost 6 bases, with 21 bases between them. From germline, CDR1 is MNHEY and CDR2 SMNVEV (reference sequence). CDR3 length: 15 amino acids. CDR3 sequence: CASRELYDWGSEQYF. The DNA of the CDR3 is TGTGCCAGCAGAGAATTGTATGATTGGGGCTCCGAGCAGTACTTC.

This clonotype was seen a few times. Possible read error: a much larger clone is one base away. The chain is built from TRBV7-9 and TRBJ2-3; tentatively, D is TRBD1 (5 bases). From germline, CDR1 is SEHNR and CDR2 FQNEAQ (reference sequence). This CDR3 region has 12 residues. Here the CDR3 reads CASRKSTGTQYF. CDR3 bases: TGTGCCAGCAGAAAATCTACAGGTACGCAGTATTTT. Filled out from reference TRBV7-9 and TRBJ2-3, the complete variable domain reads DTGVSQNPRHKITKRGQNVTFRCDPISEHNRLYWYRQTLGQGPEFLTYFQNEAQLEKSRLLSDRFSAERPKGSFSTLEIQRTEQGDSAMYLCASRKSTGTQYFGPGTRLTVL.

This clonotype was counted at least ten times. The V and J genes are TRBV29-1 and TRBJ2-2; D is unclear. Per germline, CDR1 SQVTM and CDR2 ANQGSEA. The CDR3 sequence is 13 residues long. Trimming cost V 2 bases and J 0 bases, with 4 bases left between them. CDR3 coding DNA: TGCAGCGTTGAAACTCCGAACACCGGGGAGCTGTTTTTT. Its translation: CSVETPNTGELFF.

This clonotype showed up just a few times. The rearrangement links TRBV10-3 to TRBJ2-4; 12 positions match TRBD2. The CDR3 is made up of 17 amino acids. After removal of 0 bases from V and 9 bases from J, the junction contained 9 bases not matched to a gene. CDR1 is ENHRY and CDR2 is SYGVKD in the germline V gene. The CDR3 DNA follows: TGTGCCATCAGTGAGTCGTTACTAGCGGGGGGCTCCAGCATTCAGTACTTC. This codes for CAISESLLAGGSSIQYF.